This passage covers 5 T cell receptor beta chains from one sample sequenced in a study of PD-L1 blockade in urothelial cancer (dated 2017 in TCRdb). The intended sense of this specimen's time point label: peripheral blood 6 weeks after treatment start. The library relied on the immunoSEQ multiplex PCR assay. TCRdb provides this immuneACCESS table in a form limited to in-frame rearrangements. Some clones are lacking; in checked studies, under half of them reflect an unresolved V gene, and why the rest are absent is not known. This sample is represented by approximately 83,000 clones; 70% to 90% of them were singletons. The ten most abundant clones make up roughly 8% of the sample. Sequencing used PBMCs, obtained around atezolizumab (anti-PD-L1) treatment. The receptors derive from a man aged 70-80 years with urothelial cancer.

The rearrangement links TRBV5-4 to TRBJ2-3; D might be TRBD1 (5 bases). Between the trimmed V and J ends, which lost 4 bases and 0 bases, there was a span of 12 bases. Germline V gene data show CDR1 as SGHNT and CDR2 as YYREEE (reference sequence). The CDR3 consists of 15 residues. CDR3 DNA: TGTGCCAGCAGCGCTGGGGCGACTAGCACAGATACGCAGTATTTT. Its translation is CASSAGATSTDTQYF.

J is TRBJ2-1 and V is TRBV10-1, with D perhaps matching TRBD2 (6 bases). The V end lost 0 bases, the J end lost 9 bases, and 12 bases lay between the germline ends. The CDR3 consists of 14 residues. Germline CDR1 and CDR2: WNHNN and SYGVQD (reference sequence). As DNA, the CDR3 is TGCGCCAGCAGTGAGTCTGGGGGGTTAAGTGAGCAGTTCTTC. It encodes CASSESGGLSEQFF.

The chain carries TRBV9 and TRBJ1-1; no reliable D call. The germline V gene has CDR1 SGDLS and CDR2 YYNGEE. Trimming removed 0 bases at V and 6 bases at J, with 9 bases between. The length of the CDR3 is 13 residues. In nucleotides, the CDR3 is TGTGCCAGCAGCGTAGAGGCCGGGGCTGAAGCTTTCTTT. Its protein is CASSVEAGAEAFF.

As for this clone: Compared with germline, one end of the junction differs, possibly owing to a read error. V and J are TRBV29-1 and TRBJ2-5, with 8 bases fitting TRBD2. Germline CDR1 and CDR2: SQVTM and ANQGSEA. The CDR3 extends over 11 amino acids. The CDR3 loop reads CSTGGEETQYF. For the CDR3, the DNA is TGTAGTACGGGGGGGGAAGAGACCCAGTACTTC.

The V gene is TRBV7-9, the J gene TRBJ2-3; 7 bases align to TRBD2. There are 16 residues in the CDR3. The junction had 7 bases not matched to a gene; V was cut back by 3 bases and J by 1 base. The germline CDR1 and CDR2 sequences are SEHNR and FQNEAQ (reference sequence). The CDR3 DNA reads TGTGCCAGCAGCTTGGCGACGGGAGGTCGCACAGATACGCAGTATTTT. It codes for CASSLATGGRTDTQYF.